This entry lists 24 T cell receptor beta chains sequenced from one sample in a study of cytomegalovirus exposure and HLA in healthy donors. It was with 60 Vbeta and 13 Jbeta primers that the PCR ran. TCRdb's copy holds only in-frame clones and misses some; the assay was immunoSEQ multiplex PCR. This repertoire shows around 98,000 clones, roughly 76% found once; its top ten account for about 1.3%. The source material was PBMCs. These receptors came from a female donor in good health and CMV-seronegative.

This rearrangement joins TRBV2 to TRBJ2-2, with TRBD2 identical over 11 bases. The CDR3 is made up of 14 amino acids. Unmatched junction bases numbered 2, after V lost 10 bases and J lost 1 base. Germline loops: CDR1 SNHLY, CDR2 FYNNEI. CDR3 protein: CAKTSGGNTGELFF. CDR3 nucleotides: TGTGCCAAAACTAGCGGGGGGAACACCGGGGAGCTGTTTTTT.

This sequence joins TRBV4-2 and TRBJ2-6; D may be TRBD2 (6 bases). V lost 1 base and J lost 0, with 13 bases in between. Germline V gene data show CDR1 as LGHNA and CDR2 as YNFKEQ. The CDR3 length is 18 residues. The CDR3 spells CASSQASGGTSGANVLTF. CDR3 nucleotide sequence: TGTGCCAGCAGCCAAGCCAGCGGAGGGACCTCTGGGGCCAACGTCCTGACTTTC.

The V call is TRBV27, the J call TRBJ2-7, with 9 positions matching TRBD1. The CDR3 length is 15 residues. CDR1 is MNHEY and CDR2 is SMNVEV in the germline V gene (reference sequence). After removal of 2 bases from V and 3 bases from J, the junction contained 5 bases not matched to a gene. The CDR3 spells CASSLTDRGHYEQYF. CDR3 coding DNA: TGTGCCAGCAGTTTAACGGACAGGGGCCACTACGAGCAGTACTTC.

The chain links TRBV30 to TRBJ1-3; D unresolved. V lost 5 bases and J lost 4, with 15 bases in between. The CDR3 is made up of 14 amino acids. Germline CDR1 is GTSNPN and CDR2 is SVGIG (reference sequence). CDR3 sequence: CAWSSLFSGNTIYF. In DNA, the CDR3 is TGTGCCTGGTCTTCCCTCTTTTCCGGAAACACCATATATTTT.

V and J are TRBV19 and TRBJ1-5; TRBD1 might be the D (6 bases). V lost 2 bases, J lost 0 bases, and 11 bases lay in between. CDR1 is LNHDA and CDR2 is SQIVND in the germline V gene (reference sequence). The CDR3 spans 16 residues. CDR3 protein: CASSIPQGSSNQPQHF. CDR3 DNA sequence: TGTGCCAGTAGTATACCCCAGGGGTCTAGCAATCAGCCCCAGCATTTT.

The V and J genes are TRBV5-1 and TRBJ2-2; TRBD1 might be the D (5 bases). Germline CDR1 SGHRS, CDR2 YFSETQ. The CDR3 extends over 16 amino acids. V was clipped by 0 bases and J by 3 bases, with 12 bases between them. The CDR3 loop is CASSLGGRSDTGELFF. The CDR3 DNA reads TGCGCCAGCAGCTTGGGGGGCCGGTCGGACACCGGGGAGCTGTTTTTT.

The chain combines TRBV18 with TRBJ1-2; 7 nucleotides align to TRBD1. The CDR3 is 15 residues long. With 5 bases clipped from V and 6 bases from J, the junction kept 12 bases outside the gene matches. Per the germline V gene, CDR1 is KGHSH and CDR2 is LQKENI. The CDR3: CASSSSLNRGDGYTF. For the CDR3, the DNA is TGTGCCAGCTCATCCTCCCTCAACAGGGGTGATGGCTACACCTTC.

This clone occurred once. The chain couples TRBV7-2 to TRBJ2-7; D gene ambiguous. CDR3 length: 12 amino acids. Germline V gene sequence: CDR1 SGHTA, CDR2 FQGNSA. V was clipped by 5 bases and J by 2 bases, with 7 bases between them. CDR3 loop: CASSPIPYEQYF. CDR3 sequence (DNA): TGTGCCAGCAGCCCAATTCCCTACGAGCAGTACTTC.

The chain links TRBV2 to TRBJ1-2; 9 bases map to TRBD1. V trimming: 4 bases; J trimming: 4 bases; junction bases outside the gene matches: 1. The CDR3 totals 13 residues. Germline assignment: CDR1 SNHLY and CDR2 FYNNEI. The CDR3, as DNA: TGTGCCAGCAGTGGGACAGGGGCCTATGGCTACACCTTC. It is translated as CASSGTGAYGYTF.

The rearrangement uses TRBV4-2 and TRBJ2-2; the D gene is possibly TRBD2 (6 bases). CDR1 and CDR2 from the germline V gene are LGHNA and YNFKEQ. CDR3 length: 16 residues. V was pared by 1 base and J by 4 bases, with 13 bases between. The CDR3: CASSQGTGAGTGELFF. CDR3 in DNA: TGTGCCAGCAGCCAAGGGACGGGAGCGGGCACCGGGGAGCTGTTTTTT.

The table lists this clone with a few counts. The chain links TRBV5-4 to TRBJ2-3, with D perhaps matching TRBD1 (6 bases). The germline V gene has CDR1 SGHNT and CDR2 YYREEE (reference sequence). Trimming took off 0 bases at V and 3 bases at J, with 17 bases between the two ends. The CDR3 has 17 amino acids. The DNA of the CDR3 is TGTGCCAGCAGCTTGGTCACCCTGTGGGACACTACAGATACGCAGTATTTT. Its protein product is CASSLVTLWDTTDTQYF.

V gene TRBV30 combines with J gene TRBJ1-1, with TRBD1 matching 8 bases. CDR3 length equals 13 residues. V lost 0 bases and J lost 6; bases outside the gene matches: 3. Looked up from germline, CDR1 is GTSNPN and CDR2 is SVGIG (reference sequence). This CDR3 is CAWSVTGVSEAFF. For the CDR3, the DNA is TGTGCCTGGAGTGTGACAGGGGTTTCTGAAGCTTTCTTT. Filled out from reference TRBV30 and TRBJ1-1, the complete variable domain reads SQTIHQWPATLVQPVGSPLSLECTVEGTSNPNLYWYRQAAGRGLQLLFYSVGIGQISSEVPQNLSASRPQDRQFILSSKKLLLSDSGFYLCAWSVTGVSEAFFGQGTRLTVV.

V is TRBV7-6 and J is TRBJ2-1, with 7 bases that match TRBD2. The CDR3 contains 14 residues. Germline lookup yields CDR1 SGHVS and CDR2 FNYEAQ. Trimming removed 2 bases from V and 8 bases from J; junction bases left unmatched: 6. The CDR3 is CASSLMAGVHEQFF. In DNA form, the CDR3 reads TGTGCCAGCAGCTTAATGGCGGGAGTGCATGAGCAGTTCTTC.

Points on this clone: Other DNA sequences from this sample encode an identical CDR3 as well. V is TRBV9 and J is TRBJ1-1, with D uncertain. Trimming cost V 0 bases and J 2 bases, with 5 bases left between them. The CDR3 sequence is 13 residues long. From germline, CDR1 is SGDLS and CDR2 YYNGEE. As DNA, the CDR3 is TGTGCCAGCAGCGTAGCCGTAAACACTGAAGCTTTCTTT. Translated, it gives CASSVAVNTEAFF.

The chain recombines TRBV18 with TRBJ2-5, with D possibly TRBD1 on 5 matching bases. The CDR3 is 15 residues long. Germline assignment: CDR1 KGHSH and CDR2 LQKENI. Trimming took 0 bases from V and 2 from J, leaving 10 bases between them. This CDR3 reads CASSPPVGLQETQYF. As DNA, the CDR3 is TGTGCCAGCTCACCACCGGTGGGGCTGCAAGAGACCCAGTACTTC.

Only a few counts were recorded for this clone. The chain carries TRBV13 and TRBJ2-7; 11 bases are shared with TRBD1. This CDR3 spans 17 amino acids. V lost 0 bases and J lost 2; bases outside the gene matches: 6. Germline V gene sequence: CDR1 PRHDT, CDR2 FYEKMQ (reference sequence). The CDR3 bases are TGTGCCAGCAGCTTAGGAGGATGGGACAGGGGGACCTACGAGCAGTACTTC. As protein: CASSLGGWDRGTYEQYF.

The chain carries TRBV5-1 and TRBJ2-1, with 7 bases matching TRBD2. Looked up from germline, CDR1 is SGHRS and CDR2 is YFSETQ. V was pared by 0 bases and J by 5 bases, with 11 bases of the junction left unmatched. The CDR3 runs to 17 residues. The CDR3 reads CASSLAPESGTDNEQFF. The CDR3 nucleotides read TGCGCCAGCAGCTTGGCCCCGGAAAGCGGGACGGACAATGAGCAGTTCTTC.

The chain has TRBV18 and TRBJ1-2, with 7 positions matching TRBD1. The CDR3 contains 14 residues. After removal of 4 bases from V and 5 bases from J, the junction contained 7 bases not matched to a gene. CDR1 KGHSH and CDR2 LQKENI come from the germline V gene. The CDR3 protein is CASSLQGIGYGYTF. CDR3 sequence (DNA): TGTGCCAGCTCACTACAGGGGATTGGGTATGGCTACACCTTC.

The J gene is TRBJ1-1, the V gene TRBV28, with TRBD1 identical over 10 bases. CDR3 length: 15 amino acids. After removal of 6 bases from V and 1 base from J, the junction contained 5 bases not matched to a gene. CDR1 and CDR2 (germline): MDHEN, SYDVKM. In DNA form, the CDR3 reads TGTGCCAGCAGCCCAAGGGACAGGGGGAACACTGAAGCTTTCTTT. Translation gives CASSPRDRGNTEAFF.

The rearrangement uses TRBV27 and TRBJ2-7, with 9 bases lining up with TRBD1. With 3 bases clipped from V and 2 bases from J, the junction kept 8 bases outside the gene matches. CDR1 and CDR2 (germline): MNHEY, SMNVEV (reference sequence). The CDR3 contains 16 residues. CDR3 sequence: CASSLAGTGLTYEQYF. The CDR3 DNA follows: TGTGCCAGCAGTTTGGCCGGGACAGGGCTAACCTACGAGCAGTACTTC.

CDR3 DNA sequence: TGTGCCAGCAGCCCAAGCGCGGGGAACACTGAAGCTTTCTTT. Encoded protein: CASSPSAGNTEAFF. The chain couples TRBV7-6 to TRBJ1-1; D uncertain. CDR1 SGHVS and CDR2 FNYEAQ come from the germline V gene. The ends were cut back, 5 bases at V and 1 base at J, with 11 bases in the middle. The CDR3 length is 14 residues.

A word on this clone: One end of the junction varies from germline; a read error may be responsible. V and J are TRBV5-6 and TRBJ1-2; D ambiguous. Germline CDR1 SGHDT, CDR2 YYEEEE. This CDR3 has 13 residues. CDR3 sequence (DNA): TGTGCCAGCAGCTTGGGCAGTAGCTATAGCTACACCTTC. Translation: CASSLGSSYSYTF.

V gene TRBV7-2 combines with J gene TRBJ2-3; D not certain. Trimming stripped 5 bases from V and 3 bases from J, with 15 bases between. The CDR3 has 15 amino acids. The V gene's germline CDR1 is SGHTA and CDR2 FQGNSA. Written as DNA, the CDR3 is TGTGCCAGCAGCCCCTCCCCGTCACTGACAGATACGCAGTATTTT. Residues: CASSPSPSLTDTQYF. Using reference TRBV7-2 and TRBJ2-3 for the parts outside the CDR3, the full variable domain is GAGVSQSPSNKVTEKGKDVELRCDPISGHTALYWYRQSLGQGLEFLIYFQGNSAPDKSGLPSDRFSAERTGGSVSTLTIQRTQQEDSAVYLCASSPSPSLTDTQYFGPGTRLTVL.

The chain is built from TRBV28 and TRBJ2-5; 8 positions agree with TRBD1. Germline CDR1 reads MDHEN; CDR2 reads SYDVKM. Germline trimming cut 4 bases from V and 4 bases from J; bases unmatched to any gene: 2. This CDR3 has 13 amino acids. CDR3 protein: CASSSTGVETQYF. CDR3 sequence (DNA): TGTGCCAGCAGTTCGACAGGGGTAGAGACCCAGTACTTC.